Reported below is one TCR beta chain. This clonotype has ten or more counts. Its antigen remains undetermined. The record has no base qualities; no much larger clone is one base away. Trimming at the junction amounts to 4 bases on V and 5 bases on J, and the germline ends lie 12 bases apart. Reading the germline V gene gives CDR1 MDHEN and CDR2 SYDVKM. From its cysteine to its phenylalanine, the CDR3 spans 14 amino acids. Of the read, only the CDR3 DNA is kept; its 42 bases are in frame from base 1. The data originate from a study of T cells in Graves' hyperthyroidism and ophthalmopathy (dated by TCRdb to the late 2010s). Concerning the study at large: Peripheral blood samples were taken at initial diagnosis, before any treatment was given. The roughly 91 discovery patients were randomly split 7:3 into training and test sets. Whether ophthalmopathy could be predicted prospectively was tested in an independent validation cohort made up of roughly 19 hyperthyroidism patients plus 17 patients who later progressed to ophthalmopathy. To identify TCR V-J signatures that set the groups apart, the researchers used a discovery cohort of more than 95 patients, made up of about 44 with Graves' ophthalmopathy and 57 with stable Graves' hyperthyroidism. Thyroid tissue and blood T-cell repertoires from more than five Graves' hyperthyroidism patients were also compared in the study. The paper reports TCR Vbeta CDR3 sequencing of over 130 peripheral blood samples: around 45 ophthalmopathy, fewer than 80 hyperthyroidism and approximately 17 progressor patients. After sampling, hyperthyroidism patients received methimazole starting at 30 mg daily, and ophthalmopathy patients received high-dose intravenous methylprednisolone.

The TCR beta CDR3 regions were amplified from RNA transcripts. The TCR CDR3 was subjected to a first round of RT-PCR using the HTBI primer set and the Qiagen OneStep RT-PCR kit. The libraries were constructed in a second round of multiplex PCR and then size-selected and purified. Paired-end sequencing of the libraries was performed with 100 bp reads on an Illumina HiSeq2000. Per the authors' processing: Raw data were processed with SOAPnuke, discarding reads with adapters, uncalled bases, mean Phred below 15, or no exact constant-primer or identifier match. High-quality paired reads were merged using COPE v1.2.5, and each unique nucleotide sequence was defined as a clonotype. Clonotypes were aligned to IMGT TRBV, TRBD and TRBJ reference segments using MiTCR v1.1. The analysis was restricted to V-J combinations with a frequency above 0.0001, which together covered 99% to 99.2% of the repertoires. A TCS score was defined as the ratio between F50 (clonal expansion) and ExV (chaos), using BLOSUM62-based TCRdist between CDR3 peptides within each V-J. Welch's t-statistics and random forest reduced 500 to 650 V-J features to roughly 13, which were used in a naive Bayes classifier (R e1071). TCRdb took the public reads, trimmed them with fastp at Q25, ran MiXCR for clone calling and kept in-frame beta chains. Rows are unified per CDR3 protein, each entry keeping the most common DNA and genes. The V and J calls shown here were made by TCRdb, not taken from the authors' results. This sample gives 350,000 or so distinct CDR3 sequences in total; about a sixth of them show up just once. The ten largest clones add up to 15% to 17% of the sample.

Moderately to severely active disease, a Clinical Activity Score of at least 3, a NOSPECS grade of at least 4, and a duration under 3 months were present in ophthalmopathy patients. Exclusion was applied to patients with uncontrolled infections, other autoimmune diseases, pregnancy or lactation. Diagnoses relied on clinical symptoms, serum thyroxine and TRAb, thyroid ultrasound and orbital computed tomography. Ficoll-Paque density gradient centrifugation was used to isolate PBMCs from 8 to 10 ml of fresh peripheral blood. Total RNA was extracted using Trizol reagent, and RNA quality was assessed on an Agilent 2100 Bioanalyzer. The full study reports these points: Sample size was not statistically predetermined, and blinding of investigators to group allocation was not performed. Blood samples also contained most of the expanded thyroid clonotypes (frequency above 0.001), which suggests that blood repertoires may reflect thyroid immune responses. In validation, the model predicted progression to ophthalmopathy with just under 71% sensitivity and roughly 75% specificity, a median of 6.5 months before onset. In cross-validation, a model built on a 13 V-J signature told ophthalmopathy apart from stable hyperthyroidism with 85% to 90% sensitivity and roughly 82% specificity, and in testing the same model reached 80%/75%.

The clonotype was recovered from a woman aged 40 to 50 with Graves' ophthalmopathy. Rearrangement joined TRBV28 to TRBJ1-5; possibly the D gene is TRBD1, per 6 matching bases. Sequenced sample: blood. Here the CDR3 is given as CASSSTGPDQPQHF. The DNA sequence is given as TGTGCCAGCAGTTCGACAGGTCCTGATCAGCCCCAGCATTTT.